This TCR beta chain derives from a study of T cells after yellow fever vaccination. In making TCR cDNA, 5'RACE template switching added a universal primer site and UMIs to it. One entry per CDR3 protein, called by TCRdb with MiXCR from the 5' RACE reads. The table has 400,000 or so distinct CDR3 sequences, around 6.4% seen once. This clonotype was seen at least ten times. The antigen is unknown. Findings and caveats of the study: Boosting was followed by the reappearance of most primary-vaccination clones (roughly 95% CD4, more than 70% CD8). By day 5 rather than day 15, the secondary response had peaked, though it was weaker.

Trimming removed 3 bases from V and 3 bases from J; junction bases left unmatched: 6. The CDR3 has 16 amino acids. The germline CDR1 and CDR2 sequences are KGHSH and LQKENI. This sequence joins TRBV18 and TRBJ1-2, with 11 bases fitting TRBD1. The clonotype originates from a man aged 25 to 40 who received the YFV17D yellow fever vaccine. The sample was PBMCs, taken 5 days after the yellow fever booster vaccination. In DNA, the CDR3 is TGTGCCAGCTCACCGCGGACAGGGGGCGAGGACTATGGCTACACCTTC. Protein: CASSPRTGGEDYGYTF.